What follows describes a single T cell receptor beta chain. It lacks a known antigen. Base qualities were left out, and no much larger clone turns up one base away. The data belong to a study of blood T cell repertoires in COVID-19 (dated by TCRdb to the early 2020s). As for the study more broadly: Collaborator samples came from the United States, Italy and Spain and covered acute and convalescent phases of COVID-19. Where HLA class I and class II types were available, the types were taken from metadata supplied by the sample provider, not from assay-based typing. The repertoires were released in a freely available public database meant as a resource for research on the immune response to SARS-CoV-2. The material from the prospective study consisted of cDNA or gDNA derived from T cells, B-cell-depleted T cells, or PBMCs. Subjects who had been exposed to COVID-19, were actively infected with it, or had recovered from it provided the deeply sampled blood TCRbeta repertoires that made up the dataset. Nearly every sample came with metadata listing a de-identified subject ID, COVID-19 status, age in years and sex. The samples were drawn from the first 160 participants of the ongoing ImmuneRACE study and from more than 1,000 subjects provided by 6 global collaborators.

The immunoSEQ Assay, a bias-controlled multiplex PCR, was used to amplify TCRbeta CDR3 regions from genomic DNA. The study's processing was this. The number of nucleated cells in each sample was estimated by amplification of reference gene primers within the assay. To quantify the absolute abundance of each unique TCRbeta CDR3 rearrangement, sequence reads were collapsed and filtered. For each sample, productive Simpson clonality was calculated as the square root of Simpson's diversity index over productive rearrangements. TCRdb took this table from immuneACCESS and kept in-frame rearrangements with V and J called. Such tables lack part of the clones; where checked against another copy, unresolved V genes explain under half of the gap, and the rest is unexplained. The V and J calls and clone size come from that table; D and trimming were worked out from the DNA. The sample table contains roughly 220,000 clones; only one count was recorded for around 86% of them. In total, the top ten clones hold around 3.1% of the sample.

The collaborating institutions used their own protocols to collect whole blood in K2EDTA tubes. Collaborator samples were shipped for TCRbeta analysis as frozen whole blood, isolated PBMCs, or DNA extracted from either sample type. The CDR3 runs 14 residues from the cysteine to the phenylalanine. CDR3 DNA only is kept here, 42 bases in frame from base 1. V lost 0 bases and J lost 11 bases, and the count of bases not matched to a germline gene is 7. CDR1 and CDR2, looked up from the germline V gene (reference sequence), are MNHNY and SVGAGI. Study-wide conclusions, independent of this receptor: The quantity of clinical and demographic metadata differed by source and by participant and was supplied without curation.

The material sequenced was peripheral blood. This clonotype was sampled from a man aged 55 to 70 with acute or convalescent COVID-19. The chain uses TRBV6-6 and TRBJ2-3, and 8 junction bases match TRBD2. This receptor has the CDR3 CASSYSSGSGGQYF. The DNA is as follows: TGTGCCAGCAGTTACTCCTCGGGCAGCGGGGGGCAGTATTTT.